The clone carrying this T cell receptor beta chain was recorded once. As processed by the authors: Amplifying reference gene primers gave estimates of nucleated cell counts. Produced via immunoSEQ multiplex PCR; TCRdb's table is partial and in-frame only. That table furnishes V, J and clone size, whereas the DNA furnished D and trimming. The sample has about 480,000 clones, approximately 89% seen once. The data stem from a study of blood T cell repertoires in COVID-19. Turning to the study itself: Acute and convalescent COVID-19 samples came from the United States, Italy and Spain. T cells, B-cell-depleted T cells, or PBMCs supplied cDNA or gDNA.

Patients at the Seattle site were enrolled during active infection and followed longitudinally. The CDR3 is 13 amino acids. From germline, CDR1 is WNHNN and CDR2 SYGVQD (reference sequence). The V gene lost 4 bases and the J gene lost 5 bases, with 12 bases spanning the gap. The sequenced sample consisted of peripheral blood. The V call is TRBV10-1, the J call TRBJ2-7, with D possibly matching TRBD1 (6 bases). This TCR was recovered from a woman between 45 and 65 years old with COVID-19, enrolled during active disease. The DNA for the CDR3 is TGCGCCAGCAGTGGGAAAGGGGGAAACGAGCAGTACTTC. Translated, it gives CASSGKGGNEQYF.